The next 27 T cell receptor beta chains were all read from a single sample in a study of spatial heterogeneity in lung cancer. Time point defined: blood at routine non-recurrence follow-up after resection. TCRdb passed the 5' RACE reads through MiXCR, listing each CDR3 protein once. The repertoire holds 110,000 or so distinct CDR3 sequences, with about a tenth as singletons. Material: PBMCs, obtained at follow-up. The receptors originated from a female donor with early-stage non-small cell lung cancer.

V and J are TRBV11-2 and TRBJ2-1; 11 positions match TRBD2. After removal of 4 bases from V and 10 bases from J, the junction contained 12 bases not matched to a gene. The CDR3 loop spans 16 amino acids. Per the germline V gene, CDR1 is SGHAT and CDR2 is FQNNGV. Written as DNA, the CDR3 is TGTGCCAGCAGCTCTCCCTCACTAGCGGGAGTTTACGAGCAGTTCTTC. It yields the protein CASSSPSLAGVYEQFF.

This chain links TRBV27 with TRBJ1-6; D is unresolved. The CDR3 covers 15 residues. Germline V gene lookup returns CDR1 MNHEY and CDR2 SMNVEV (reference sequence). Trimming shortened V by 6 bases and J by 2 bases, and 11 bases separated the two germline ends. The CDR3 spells CASRMGVTYNSPLHF. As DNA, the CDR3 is TGTGCCAGCAGGATGGGCGTCACCTATAATTCACCCCTCCACTTT.

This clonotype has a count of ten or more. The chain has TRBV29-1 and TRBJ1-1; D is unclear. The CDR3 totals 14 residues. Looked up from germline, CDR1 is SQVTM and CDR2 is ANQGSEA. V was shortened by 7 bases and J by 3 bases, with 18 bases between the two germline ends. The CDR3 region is CSATSSTWDTEAFF. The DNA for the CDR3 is TGCAGCGCCACTAGCTCGACTTGGGACACTGAAGCTTTCTTT.

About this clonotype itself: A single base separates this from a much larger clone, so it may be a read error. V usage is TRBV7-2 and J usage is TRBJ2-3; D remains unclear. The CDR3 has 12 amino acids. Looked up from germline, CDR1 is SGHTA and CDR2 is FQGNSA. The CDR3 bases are TGTGGCAGCAGCTTCTCATCAGATACGCAGTATTTT. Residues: CGSSFSSDTQYF.

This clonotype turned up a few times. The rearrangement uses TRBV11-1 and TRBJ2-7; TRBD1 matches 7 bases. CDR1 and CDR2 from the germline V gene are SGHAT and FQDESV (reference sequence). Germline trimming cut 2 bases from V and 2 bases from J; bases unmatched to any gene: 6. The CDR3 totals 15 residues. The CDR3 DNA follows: TGTGCCAGCAGCTTAACACAGGGGTTGGCCTACGAGCAGTACGTC. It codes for CASSLTQGLAYEQYV.

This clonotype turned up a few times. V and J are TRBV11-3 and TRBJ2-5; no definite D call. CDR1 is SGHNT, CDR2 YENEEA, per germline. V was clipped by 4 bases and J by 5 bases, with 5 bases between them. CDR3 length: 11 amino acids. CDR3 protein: CASSSSETQYF. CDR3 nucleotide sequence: TGTGCCAGCAGCTCTTCGGAGACCCAGTACTTC.

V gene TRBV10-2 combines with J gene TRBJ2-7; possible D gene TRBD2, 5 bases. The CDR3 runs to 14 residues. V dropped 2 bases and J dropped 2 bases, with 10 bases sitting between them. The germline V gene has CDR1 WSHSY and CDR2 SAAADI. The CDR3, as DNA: TGCGCCAGCAGTGAGAAACTAGGACCCTACGAGCAGTACTTC. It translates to CASSEKLGPYEQYF.

As DNA, the CDR3 is TGTGCCAGCAGACAGGTAGATACGCAGTATTTT. It is translated as CASRQVDTQYF. The chain is built from TRBV27 and TRBJ2-3, with a possible D match to TRBD1 (5 bases). Germline loops: CDR1 MNHEY, CDR2 SMNVEV (reference sequence). This CDR3 comprises 11 residues. Trimming left V 6 bases short and J 5 bases short, with 6 bases between.

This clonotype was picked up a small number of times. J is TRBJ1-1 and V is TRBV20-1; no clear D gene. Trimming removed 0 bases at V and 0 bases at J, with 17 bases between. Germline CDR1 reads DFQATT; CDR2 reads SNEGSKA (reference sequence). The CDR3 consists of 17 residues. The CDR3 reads CSARDNLGSGVNTEAFF. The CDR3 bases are TGCAGTGCTAGAGATAATTTAGGGTCCGGTGTGAACACTGAAGCTTTCTTT.

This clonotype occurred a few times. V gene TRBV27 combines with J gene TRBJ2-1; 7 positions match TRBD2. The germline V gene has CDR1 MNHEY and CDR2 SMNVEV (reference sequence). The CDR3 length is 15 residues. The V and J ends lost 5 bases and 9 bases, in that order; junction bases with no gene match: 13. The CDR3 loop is CASSTPWTSRVEQFF. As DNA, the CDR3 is TGTGCCAGCAGTACCCCGTGGACTAGTAGGGTTGAGCAGTTCTTC.

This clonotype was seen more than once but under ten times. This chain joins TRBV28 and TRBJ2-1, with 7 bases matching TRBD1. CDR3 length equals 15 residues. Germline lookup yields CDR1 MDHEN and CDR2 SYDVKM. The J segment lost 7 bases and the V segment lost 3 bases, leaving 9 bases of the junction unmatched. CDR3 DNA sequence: TGTGCCAGCAGTTTTAAGGGGGCCTGGAGTAATGAGCAGTTCTTC. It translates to CASSFKGAWSNEQFF.

The CDR3 DNA reads as TGTGCCAGCAGGTCTTTAGGCAGGGGATACAATGAGCAGTTCTTC. It codes for CASRSLGRGYNEQFF. V is TRBV7-8 and J is TRBJ2-1; possible D gene TRBD1, 6 bases. V lost 6 bases and J 4 bases, leaving 16 bases between the germline ends. CDR3 length: 15 residues. CDR1 SGHVS and CDR2 FQNEAQ come from the germline V gene.

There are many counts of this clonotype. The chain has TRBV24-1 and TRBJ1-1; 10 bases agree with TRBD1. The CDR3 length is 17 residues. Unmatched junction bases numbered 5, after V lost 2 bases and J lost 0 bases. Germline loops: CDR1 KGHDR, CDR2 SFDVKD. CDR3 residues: CATSDSRQGALNTEAFF. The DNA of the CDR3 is TGTGCCACCAGTGATTCCCGACAGGGGGCTTTGAACACTGAAGCTTTCTTT.

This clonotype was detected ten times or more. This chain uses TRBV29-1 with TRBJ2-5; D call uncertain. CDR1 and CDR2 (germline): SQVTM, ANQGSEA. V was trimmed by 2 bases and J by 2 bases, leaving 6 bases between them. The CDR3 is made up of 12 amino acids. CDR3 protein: CSVEWSQETQYF. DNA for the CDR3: TGCAGCGTTGAATGGTCTCAAGAGACCCAGTACTTC.

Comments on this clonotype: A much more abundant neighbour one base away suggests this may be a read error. The DNA of the CDR3 is TGTGCCAGCAGATTCGGCTGGACAGGGAACACTGAAGCTTTCTTT. Amino acid sequence: CASRFGWTGNTEAFF. V is TRBV2 and J is TRBJ1-1; 7 bases align to TRBD1. The J segment lost 1 base and the V segment lost 6 bases, leaving 8 bases of the junction unmatched. The CDR3 loop spans 15 amino acids. CDR1 is SNHLY and CDR2 is FYNNEI in the germline V gene.

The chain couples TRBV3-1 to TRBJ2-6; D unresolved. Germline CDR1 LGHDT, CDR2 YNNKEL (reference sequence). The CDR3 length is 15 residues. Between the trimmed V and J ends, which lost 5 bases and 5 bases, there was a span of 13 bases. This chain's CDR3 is CASSALSHWANVLTF. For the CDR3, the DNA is TGTGCCAGCAGCGCACTGTCCCACTGGGCCAACGTCCTGACTTTC.

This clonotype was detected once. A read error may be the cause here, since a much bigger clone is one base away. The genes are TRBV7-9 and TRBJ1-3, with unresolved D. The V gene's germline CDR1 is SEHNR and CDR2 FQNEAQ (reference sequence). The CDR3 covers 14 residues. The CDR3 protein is CVSSPPSSGNTIYF. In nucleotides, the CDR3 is TGTGTCAGCAGCCCACCGTCCTCTGGAAACACCATATATTTT.

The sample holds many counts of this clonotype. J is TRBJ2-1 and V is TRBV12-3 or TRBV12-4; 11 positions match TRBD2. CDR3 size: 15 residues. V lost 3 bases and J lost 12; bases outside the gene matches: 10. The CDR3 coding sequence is TGTGCCAGCAGTTTTCAACTAGCGGGAGAACTTGGGCAGTTCTTC. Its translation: CASSFQLAGELGQFF.

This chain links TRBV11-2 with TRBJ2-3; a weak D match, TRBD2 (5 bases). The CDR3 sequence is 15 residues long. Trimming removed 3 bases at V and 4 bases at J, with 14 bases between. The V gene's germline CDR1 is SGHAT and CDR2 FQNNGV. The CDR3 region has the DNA TGTGCCAGCAGCTTCCGGCTAGCCGGTTCAGATACGCAGTATTTT. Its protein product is CASSFRLAGSDTQYF.

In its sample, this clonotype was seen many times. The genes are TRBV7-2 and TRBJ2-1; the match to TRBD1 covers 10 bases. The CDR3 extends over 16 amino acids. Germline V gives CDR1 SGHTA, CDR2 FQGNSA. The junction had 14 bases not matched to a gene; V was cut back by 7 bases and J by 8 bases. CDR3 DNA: TGTGCCAGCACCGAGACAGGGGGCAGAAGCGGGGATGAGCAGTTCTTC. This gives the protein CASTETGGRSGDEQFF.

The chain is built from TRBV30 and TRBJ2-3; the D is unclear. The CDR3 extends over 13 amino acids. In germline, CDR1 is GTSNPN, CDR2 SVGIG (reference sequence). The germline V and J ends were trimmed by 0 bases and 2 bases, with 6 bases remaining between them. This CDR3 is CAWSVTATDTQYF. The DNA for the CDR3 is TGTGCCTGGAGTGTAACGGCCACAGATACGCAGTATTTT.

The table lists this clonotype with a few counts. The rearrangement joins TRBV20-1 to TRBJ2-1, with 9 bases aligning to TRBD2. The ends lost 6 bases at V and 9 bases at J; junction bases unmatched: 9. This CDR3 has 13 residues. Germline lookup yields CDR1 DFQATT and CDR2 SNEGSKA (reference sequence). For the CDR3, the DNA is TGCAGTGCGCGAGGACCTAGCGGGGTTGAGCAGTTCTTC. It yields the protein CSARGPSGVEQFF.

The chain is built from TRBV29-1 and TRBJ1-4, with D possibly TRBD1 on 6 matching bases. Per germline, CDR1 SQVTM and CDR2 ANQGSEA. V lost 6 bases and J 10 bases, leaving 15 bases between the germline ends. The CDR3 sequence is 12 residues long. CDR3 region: CSVRLDSGKLFF. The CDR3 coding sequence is TGCAGCGTCCGCCTGGACAGCGGAAAACTGTTTTTT.

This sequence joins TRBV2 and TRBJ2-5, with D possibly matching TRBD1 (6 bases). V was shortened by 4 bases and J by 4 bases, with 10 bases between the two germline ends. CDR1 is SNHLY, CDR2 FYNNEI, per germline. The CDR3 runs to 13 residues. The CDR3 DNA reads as TGTGCCAGCAGTGTGGTCAGGGGAGAGACCCAGTACTTC. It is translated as CASSVVRGETQYF.

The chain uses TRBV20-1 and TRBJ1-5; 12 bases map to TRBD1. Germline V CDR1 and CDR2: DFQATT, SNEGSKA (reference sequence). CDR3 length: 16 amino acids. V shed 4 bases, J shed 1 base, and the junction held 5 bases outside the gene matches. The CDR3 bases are TGCAGTGCTAAAGGGACAGGGGGCCGGAGCAATCAGCCCCAGCATTTT. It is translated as CSAKGTGGRSNQPQHF.

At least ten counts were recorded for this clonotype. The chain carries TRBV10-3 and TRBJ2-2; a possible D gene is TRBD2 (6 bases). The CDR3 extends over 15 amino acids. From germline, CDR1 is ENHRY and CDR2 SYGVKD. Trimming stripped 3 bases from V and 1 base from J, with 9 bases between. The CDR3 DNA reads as TGTGCCATCAGTGATTGGCGGGGGAACACCGGGGAGCTGTTTTTT. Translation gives CAISDWRGNTGELFF.

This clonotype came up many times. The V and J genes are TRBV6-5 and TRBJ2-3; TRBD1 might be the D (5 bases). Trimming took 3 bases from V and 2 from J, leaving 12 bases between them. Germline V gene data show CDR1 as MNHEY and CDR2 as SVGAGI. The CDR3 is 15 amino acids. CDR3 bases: TGTGCCAGCAGTTATACAGGACCCAACACAGATACGCAGTATTTT. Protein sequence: CASSYTGPNTDTQYF.